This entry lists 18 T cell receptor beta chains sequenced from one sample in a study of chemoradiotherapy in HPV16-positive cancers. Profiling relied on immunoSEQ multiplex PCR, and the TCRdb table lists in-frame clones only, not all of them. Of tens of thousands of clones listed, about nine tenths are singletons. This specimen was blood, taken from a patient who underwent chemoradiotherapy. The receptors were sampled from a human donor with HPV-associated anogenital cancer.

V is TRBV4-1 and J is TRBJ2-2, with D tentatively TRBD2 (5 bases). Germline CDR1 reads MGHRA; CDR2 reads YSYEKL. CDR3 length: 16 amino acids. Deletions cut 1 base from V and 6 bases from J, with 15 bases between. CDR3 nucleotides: TGCGCCAGCAGCCAAGTCTTGGCTAGCATGGCCGGGGAGCTGTTTTTT. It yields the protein CASSQVLASMAGELFF.

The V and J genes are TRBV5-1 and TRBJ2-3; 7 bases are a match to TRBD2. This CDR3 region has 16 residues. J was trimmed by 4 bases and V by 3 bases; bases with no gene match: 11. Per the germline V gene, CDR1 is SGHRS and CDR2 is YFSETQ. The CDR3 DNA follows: TGCGCCAGCAGCTCCAACCTCAGAACTAGCGCAGATACGCAGTATTTT. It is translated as CASSSNLRTSADTQYF.

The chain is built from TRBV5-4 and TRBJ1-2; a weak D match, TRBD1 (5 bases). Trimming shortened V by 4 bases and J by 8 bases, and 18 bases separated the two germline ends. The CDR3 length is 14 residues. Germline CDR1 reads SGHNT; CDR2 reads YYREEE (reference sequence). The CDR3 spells CASSAPGDPGGYTF. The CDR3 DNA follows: TGTGCCAGCAGCGCCCCTGGGGACCCTGGCGGCTACACCTTC.

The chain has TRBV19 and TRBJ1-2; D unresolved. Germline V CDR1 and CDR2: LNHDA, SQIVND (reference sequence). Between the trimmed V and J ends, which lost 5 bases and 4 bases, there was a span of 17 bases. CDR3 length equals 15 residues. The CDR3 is CASSGGRPPRYGYTF. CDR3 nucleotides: TGTGCCAGTAGTGGCGGAAGGCCGCCGCGCTATGGCTACACCTTC. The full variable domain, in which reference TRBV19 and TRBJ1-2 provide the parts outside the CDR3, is DGGITQSPKYLFRKEGQNVTLSCEQNLNHDAMYWYRQDPGQGLRLIYYSQIVNDFQKGDIAEGYSVSREKKESFPLTVTSAQKNPTAFYLCASSGGRPPRYGYTFGSGTRLTVV.

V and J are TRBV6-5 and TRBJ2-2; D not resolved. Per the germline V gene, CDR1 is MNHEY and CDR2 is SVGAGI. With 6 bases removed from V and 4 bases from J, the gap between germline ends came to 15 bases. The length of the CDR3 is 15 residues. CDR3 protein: CASSPVSIGTGELFF. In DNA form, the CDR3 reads TGTGCCAGCAGCCCCGTGAGCATTGGCACCGGGGAGCTGTTTTTT.

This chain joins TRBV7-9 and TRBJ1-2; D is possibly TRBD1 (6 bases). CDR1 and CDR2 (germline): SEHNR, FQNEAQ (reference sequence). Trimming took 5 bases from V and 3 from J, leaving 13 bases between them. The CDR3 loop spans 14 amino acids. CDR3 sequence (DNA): TGTGCCAGCAGCCCCTGGACAGATGACTATGGCTACACCTTC. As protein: CASSPWTDDYGYTF.

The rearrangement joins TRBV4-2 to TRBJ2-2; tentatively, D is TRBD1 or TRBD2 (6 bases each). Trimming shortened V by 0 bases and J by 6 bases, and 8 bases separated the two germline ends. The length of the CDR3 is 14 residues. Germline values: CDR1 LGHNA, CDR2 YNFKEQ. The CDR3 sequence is CASSQERGAGELFF. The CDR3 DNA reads TGTGCCAGCAGCCAAGAAAGGGGGGCCGGGGAGCTGTTTTTT.

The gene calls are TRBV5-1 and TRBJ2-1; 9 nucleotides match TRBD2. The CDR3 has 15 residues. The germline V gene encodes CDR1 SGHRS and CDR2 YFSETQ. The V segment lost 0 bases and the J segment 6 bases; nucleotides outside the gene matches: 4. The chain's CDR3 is CASSLEAGGGNEQFF. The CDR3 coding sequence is TGCGCCAGCAGCTTGGAGGCGGGAGGGGGCAATGAGCAGTTCTTC.

Here the CDR3 reads CASSPGTGEETQYF. The CDR3 bases are TGCGCCAGCAGCCCTGGGACAGGGGAAGAGACCCAGTACTTC. V usage is TRBV23-1 and J usage is TRBJ2-5; 10 nucleotides align to TRBD1. TRBV23-1 is placed among ORFs of uncertain function. The CDR3 totals 14 residues. Trimming took 6 bases from V and 3 from J; bases not matched to a gene: 4.

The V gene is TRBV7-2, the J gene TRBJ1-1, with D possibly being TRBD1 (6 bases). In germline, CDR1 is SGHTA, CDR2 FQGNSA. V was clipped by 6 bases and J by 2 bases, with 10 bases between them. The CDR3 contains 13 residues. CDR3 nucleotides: TGTGCCAGCAGAGAGACAGGAAACACTGAAGCTTTCTTT. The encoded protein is CASRETGNTEAFF.

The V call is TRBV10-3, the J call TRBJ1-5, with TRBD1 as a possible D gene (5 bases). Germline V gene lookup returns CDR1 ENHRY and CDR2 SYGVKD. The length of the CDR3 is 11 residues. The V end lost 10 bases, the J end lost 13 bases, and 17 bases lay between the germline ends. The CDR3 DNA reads TGTGCCAGCCGGGGGGAGGTAACGCAGCATTTT. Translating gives CASRGEVTQHF.

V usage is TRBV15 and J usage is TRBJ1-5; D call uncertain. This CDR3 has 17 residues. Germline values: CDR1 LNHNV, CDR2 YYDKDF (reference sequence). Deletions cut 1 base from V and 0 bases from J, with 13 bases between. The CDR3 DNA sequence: TGTGCCACCAGCAGAGCCGTTTCACTAGATAGCAATCAGCCCCAGCATTTT. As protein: CATSRAVSLDSNQPQHF.

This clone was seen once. This CDR3 reads CASSSQRTSGVQETQYF. CDR3 coding DNA: TGTGCCAGCAGCTCCCAAAGGACTAGCGGGGTTCAAGAGACCCAGTACTTC. The chain recombines TRBV9 with TRBJ2-5, with 12 bases matching TRBD2. V dropped 4 bases and J dropped 2; count of bases not matched to a gene: 9. CDR3 length: 17 residues. Germline V CDR1 and CDR2: SGDLS, YYNGEE.

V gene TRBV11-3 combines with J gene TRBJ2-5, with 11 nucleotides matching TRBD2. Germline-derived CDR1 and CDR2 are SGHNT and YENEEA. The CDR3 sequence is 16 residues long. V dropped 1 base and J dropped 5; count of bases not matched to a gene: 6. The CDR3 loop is CASSLGTSGSKETQYF. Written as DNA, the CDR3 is TGTGCCAGCAGCTTAGGAACTAGCGGGAGTAAGGAGACCCAGTACTTC.

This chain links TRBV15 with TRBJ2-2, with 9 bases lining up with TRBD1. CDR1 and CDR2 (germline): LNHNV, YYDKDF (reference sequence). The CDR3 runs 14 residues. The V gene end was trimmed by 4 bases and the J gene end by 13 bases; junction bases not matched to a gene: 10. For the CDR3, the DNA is TGTGCCACCAGCACCGGGGACAGGGAGAAGGGGCTGTTTTTT. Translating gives CATSTGDREKGLFF.

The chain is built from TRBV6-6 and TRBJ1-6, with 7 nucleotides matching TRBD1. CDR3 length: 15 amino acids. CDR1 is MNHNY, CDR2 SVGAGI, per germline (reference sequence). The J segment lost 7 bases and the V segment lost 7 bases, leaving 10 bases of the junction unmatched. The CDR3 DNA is TGTGCCAGCACCCAGGGAACAGGGGCCAATTCACCCCTCCACTTT. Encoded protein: CASTQGTGANSPLHF.

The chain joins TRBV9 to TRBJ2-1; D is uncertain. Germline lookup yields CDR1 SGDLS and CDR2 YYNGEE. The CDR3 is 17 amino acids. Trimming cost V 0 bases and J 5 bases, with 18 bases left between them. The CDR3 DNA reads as TGTGCCAGCAGCGTAGGGTTGGGAATTAATTTCCACAATGAGCAGTTCTTC. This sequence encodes CASSVGLGINFHNEQFF.

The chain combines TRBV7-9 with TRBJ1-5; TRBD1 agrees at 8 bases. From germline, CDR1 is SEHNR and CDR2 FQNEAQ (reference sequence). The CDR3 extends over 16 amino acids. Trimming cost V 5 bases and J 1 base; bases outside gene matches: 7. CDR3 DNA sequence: TGTGCCAGCAGCACTCAGGGGGCGATGAGCAATCAGCCCCAGCATTTT. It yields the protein CASSTQGAMSNQPQHF.